Sequencing of this TCR beta chain was carried out in a study of Ad26.COV2.S vaccination and SARS-CoV-2 variants. Treatment described: over 15 received Ad26.COV2.S at low or high dose, single or two shots; five or six received placebo; per-sample allocation not given. Day 63 after the first vaccine or placebo injection was the time point for sampling. The individual, an adult aged 18-55 years, was a donor in Boston. In the vaccine, an Ad26 vector expressed the SARS-CoV-2 spike of the Wuhan strain. Produced via immunoSEQ multiplex PCR; TCRdb's table is partial and in-frame only. The profile covers under 300,000 clones, with around 88% appearing a single time and just under 3% taken by the ten largest. This clone occurred a few times. As yet, its antigen is unknown. The length of the CDR3 is 15 residues. Germline V gene sequence: CDR1 SGHDN, CDR2 FVKESK. With 3 bases clipped from V and 5 bases from J, the junction kept 9 bases outside the gene matches.

The study, taken as a whole, reports: Researchers cautioned that TCR breadth and depth analyses may have underestimated total T cell responses. Placebo recipients trailed vaccine recipients in spike-specific TCR breadth.

Sequences were derived from peripheral blood, sampled in a trial of Ad26.COV2.S vaccine versus placebo. The receptor's source is a person aged 18-65 years who received the Ad26.COV2.S COVID-19 vaccine or a placebo. The rearrangement links TRBV14 to TRBJ2-5; 7 positions match TRBD1. CDR3 residues: CASSQQTGSMETQYF. The CDR3 DNA reads TGTGCCAGCAGCCAGCAGACAGGGTCGATGGAGACCCAGTACTTC.